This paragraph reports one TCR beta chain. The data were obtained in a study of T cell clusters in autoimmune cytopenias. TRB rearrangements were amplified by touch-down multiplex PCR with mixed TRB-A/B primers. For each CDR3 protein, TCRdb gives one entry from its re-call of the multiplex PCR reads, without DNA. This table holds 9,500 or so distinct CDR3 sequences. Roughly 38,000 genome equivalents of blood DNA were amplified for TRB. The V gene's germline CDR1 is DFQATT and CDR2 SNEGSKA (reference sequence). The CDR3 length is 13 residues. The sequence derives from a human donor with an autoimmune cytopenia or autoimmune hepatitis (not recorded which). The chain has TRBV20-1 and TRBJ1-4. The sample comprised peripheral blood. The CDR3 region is CSARRVYGEKLFF.